Listed below are T cell receptor beta chains from one sample, sequenced in a study of blood T cells in healthy people across ages. A single record per CDR3 protein comes from TCRdb applying MiXCR to the 5' RACE reads. The table records about 730,000 distinct CDR3 sequences, more than 40% of them present only once. Material for sequencing was blood. The receptor source for this set is a woman aged 60 to 75 in good health. The CDR3 runs from the conserved cysteine through the conserved F or W. A D gene is named only where the DNA matches it firmly. A row's size may be missing; if present it is once, few, many or a size class.

TRBJ2-2 | 14 | few | TRBD1 | TRBV24-1 | TGTGCCACCAGTGATTACTCGGACAGGGGGGCGCTGTTTTTT | CATSDYSDRGALFF
TRBJ2-6 | 15 | NA | TRBD1 | TRBV28 | TGTGCCAGCAGTAGGACAGGGGCTGGGGCCAACGTCCTGACTTTC | CASSRTGAGANVLTF
TRBJ1-2 | 16 | few | NA | TRBV7-9 | TGTGCCAGCAGCTTAAGATCCCAGGAGATTAACTATGGCTACACCTTC | CASSLRSQEINYGYTF
TRBJ2-7 | 12 | NA | NA | TRBV2 | TGTGCCCAGGGTGCCTTCTCCTACGAGCAGTACTTC | CAQGAFSYEQYF
TRBJ2-3 | 17 | NA | NA | TRBV20-1 | TGCAGTGCTAAAATCCGAGCAGGGACTCATAGCACAGATACGCAGTATTTT | CSAKIRAGTHSTDTQYF
TRBJ2-5 | 12 | NA | NA | TRBV20-1 | TGCAGTTATAGCGGCCCTCAAGAGACCCAGTACTTC | CSYSGPQETQYF
TRBJ2-5 | 13 | NA | NA | TRBV20-1 | TGCAGTGCTCAGGGATTCGGCCAAGAGACCCAGTACTTC | CSAQGFGQETQYF
TRBJ2-1 | 16 | NA | TRBD2 | TRBV11-1 | TGTGCCAGCAGCCTAGCGGCGGCGTACTCCTACAATGAGCAGTTCTTC | CASSLAAAYSYNEQFF
TRBJ1-2 | 13 | few | NA | TRBV29-1 | TGCAGCGTTGAAAGGATCGGGGGAGGCGGCTACACCTTC | CSVERIGGGGYTF
TRBJ2-7 | 20 | NA | NA | TRBV21-1 | TGTGCCAGCGGCCCGTGCGAGATGGGGACTAGCGGATTAAGCTCCTACGAGCAGTACTTC | CASGPCEMGTSGLSSYEQYF
TRBJ1-1 | 11 | NA | NA | TRBV29-1 | TGCAGCGTCCCCAGGTCCACTGAAGCTTTCTTT | CSVPRSTEAFF
TRBJ2-6 | 17 | NA | NA | TRBV7-2 | TGTGCCAGCAGAACTCGGACTGGTAGCTCTGGGGCCGACGTCCTGACTTTC | CASRTRTGSSGADVLTF
TRBJ2-1 | 14 | many | TRBD1 | TRBV2 | TGTGCCAGCGGGCCGGGACAGGGGTACAATGAGCAGTTCTTC | CASGPGQGYNEQFF
TRBJ2-3 | 15 | few | NA | TRBV5-5 | TGTGCCAGCAGCTCCACCCCGGGGGGCGAGAATACGCAGTATTTT | CASSSTPGGENTQYF
TRBJ1-2 | 16 | NA | TRBD1 | TRBV29-1 | TGCAGCGTTGGCTCTAGCATCAGGGGGCAGAACTATGGCTACACCTTC | CSVGSSIRGQNYGYTF
TRBJ1-5 | 13 | few | NA | TRBV5-1 | TGCGCCAGCAGCCCCCGTAGCAATCAGCCCCAGCATTTT | CASSPRSNQPQHF
TRBJ2-7 | 17 | few | NA | TRBV21-1 | TGTGCCAGCCGCGACCAACCTCGAGACAGGAACTCCTACGAGCAGTACTTC | CASRDQPRDRNSYEQYF
TRBJ1-5 | 15 | once | TRBD1 | TRBV6-5 | TGTGCCAGCAGTTACAACAAGGGGGCGAATCAGCCCCAGCATTTT | CASSYNKGANQPQHF
TRBJ2-1 | 17 | NA | NA | TRBV12-3/TRBV12-4 | TGTGCCAGCAGTGAAGGCGGTCCCGGCAGCTCCTACAATGAGCAGTTCTTC | CASSEGGPGSSYNEQFF
TRBJ2-7 | 15 | many | TRBD2 | TRBV13 | TGTGCCAGCAGCTTAGTAAGCGGGGAGTCCTACGAGCAGTACTTC | CASSLVSGESYEQYF
TRBJ2-5 | 15 | NA | TRBD2 | TRBV4-2 | TGTGCCAGCAGCCGAGCGGGACTATCGGAAGAGACCCAGTACTTC | CASSRAGLSEETQYF
TRBJ2-6 | 16 | NA | NA | TRBV4-2 | TGTGCCAGCAGCCAAGATCATAGCTCTGGGGCCAACGTCCTGACTTTC | CASSQDHSSGANVLTF
TRBJ2-3 | 14 | few | TRBD2 | TRBV5-6 | TGTGCCAGCGGCGCTCGGGGGGGGGCAGATACGCAGTATTTT | CASGARGGADTQYF
TRBJ1-6 | 14 | few | NA | TRBV12-3/TRBV12-4 | TGTGCCAGCAGCCTTGACGTAGGGCTTTCACCCCTCCACTTT | CASSLDVGLSPLHF